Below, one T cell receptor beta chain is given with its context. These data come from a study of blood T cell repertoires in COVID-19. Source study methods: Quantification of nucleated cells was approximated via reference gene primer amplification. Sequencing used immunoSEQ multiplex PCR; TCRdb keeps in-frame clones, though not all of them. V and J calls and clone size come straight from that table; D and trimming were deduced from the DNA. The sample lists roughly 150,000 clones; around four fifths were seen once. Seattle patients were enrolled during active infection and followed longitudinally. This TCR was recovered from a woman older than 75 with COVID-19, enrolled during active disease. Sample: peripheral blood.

This CDR3 reads CASSGTGGYNEQYF. DNA of the CDR3: TGTGCCAGCAGCGGGACAGGGGGATACAACGAGCAGTACTTC. This chain uses TRBV5-4 with TRBJ2-7; 11 nucleotides align to TRBD1. From germline, CDR1 is SGHNT and CDR2 YYREEE (reference sequence). This CDR3 has 14 amino acids. The V gene end was trimmed by 4 bases and the J gene end by 5 bases; junction bases not matched to a gene: 5.